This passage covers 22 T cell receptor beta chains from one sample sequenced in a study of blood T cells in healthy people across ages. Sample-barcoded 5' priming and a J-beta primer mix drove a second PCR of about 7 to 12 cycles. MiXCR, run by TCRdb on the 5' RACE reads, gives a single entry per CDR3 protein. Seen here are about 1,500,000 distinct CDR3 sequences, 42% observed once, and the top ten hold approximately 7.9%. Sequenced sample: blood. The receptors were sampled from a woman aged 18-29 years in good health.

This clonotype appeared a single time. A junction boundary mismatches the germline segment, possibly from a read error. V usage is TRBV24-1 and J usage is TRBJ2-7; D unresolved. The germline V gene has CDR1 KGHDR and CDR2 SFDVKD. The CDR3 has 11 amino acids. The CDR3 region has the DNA TGTGCCATCCCCCATTACCGGAAGCAGTATTTC. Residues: CAIPHYRKQYF.

The CDR3 loop is CAISALGGTEAFF. The CDR3 nucleotides read TGTGCCATCAGTGCCTTAGGGGGCACTGAAGCTTTCTTT. The V and J genes are TRBV10-3 and TRBJ1-1, with D possibly matching TRBD1 (6 bases). The CDR3 covers 13 residues. V shed 4 bases and J shed 4 bases, with 10 bases lying between them. Germline V CDR1 and CDR2: ENHRY, SYGVKD.

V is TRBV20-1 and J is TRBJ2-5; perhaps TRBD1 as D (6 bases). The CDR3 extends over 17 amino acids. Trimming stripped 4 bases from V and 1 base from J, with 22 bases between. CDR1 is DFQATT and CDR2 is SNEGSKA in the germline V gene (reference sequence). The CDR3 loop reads CSANRRHGQSSQETQYF. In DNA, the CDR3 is TGCAGTGCTAACCGACGACATGGACAGTCGTCCCAAGAGACCCAGTACTTC.

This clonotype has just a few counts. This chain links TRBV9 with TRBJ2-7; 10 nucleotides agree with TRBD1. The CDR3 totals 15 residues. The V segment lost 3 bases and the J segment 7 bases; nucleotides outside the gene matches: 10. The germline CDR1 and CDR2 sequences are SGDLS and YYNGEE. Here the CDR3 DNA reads TGTGCCAGCAGCGCCGGGACAGGGGATGTGAGGGAGCAGTACTTC. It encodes CASSAGTGDVREQYF.

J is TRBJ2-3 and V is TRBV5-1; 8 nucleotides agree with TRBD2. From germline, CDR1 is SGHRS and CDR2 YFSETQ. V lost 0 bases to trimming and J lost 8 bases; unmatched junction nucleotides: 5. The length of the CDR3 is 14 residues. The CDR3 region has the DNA TGCGCCAGCAGCTTGGTGAGCGGGAGTCGTACGCAGTATTTT. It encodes CASSLVSGSRTQYF.

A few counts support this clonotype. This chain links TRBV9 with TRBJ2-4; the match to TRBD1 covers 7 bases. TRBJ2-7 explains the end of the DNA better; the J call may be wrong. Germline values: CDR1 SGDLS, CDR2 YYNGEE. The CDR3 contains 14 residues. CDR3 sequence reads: CASSPKTGLYEQYF. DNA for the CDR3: TGTGCCAGCAGCCCCAAGACAGGGTTGTACGAGCAGTACTTC.

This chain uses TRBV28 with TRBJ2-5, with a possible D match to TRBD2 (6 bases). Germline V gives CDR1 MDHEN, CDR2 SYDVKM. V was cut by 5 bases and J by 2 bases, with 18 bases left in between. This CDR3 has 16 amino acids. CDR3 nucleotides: TGTGCCAGCAGTAACGGACCAGCGGGTGTTCAAGAGACCCAGTACTTC. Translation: CASSNGPAGVQETQYF.

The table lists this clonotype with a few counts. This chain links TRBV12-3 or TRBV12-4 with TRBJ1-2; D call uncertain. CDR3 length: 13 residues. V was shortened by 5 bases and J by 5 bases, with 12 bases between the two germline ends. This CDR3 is CASSPAKGYGYTF. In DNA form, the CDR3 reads TGTGCCAGCAGTCCCGCGAAAGGGTATGGCTACACCTTC.

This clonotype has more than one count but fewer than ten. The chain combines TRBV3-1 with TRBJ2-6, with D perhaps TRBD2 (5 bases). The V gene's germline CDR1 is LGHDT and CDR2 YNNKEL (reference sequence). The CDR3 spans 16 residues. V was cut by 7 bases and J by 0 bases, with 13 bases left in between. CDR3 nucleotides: TGTGCCAGCAACCCTGGGGAGTTCTCTGGGGCCAACGTCCTGACTTTC. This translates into CASNPGEFSGANVLTF.

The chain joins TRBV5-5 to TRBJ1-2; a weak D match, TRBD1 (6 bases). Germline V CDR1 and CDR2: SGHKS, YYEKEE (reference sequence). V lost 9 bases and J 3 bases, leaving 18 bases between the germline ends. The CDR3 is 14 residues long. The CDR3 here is CATEQGPSYYGYTF. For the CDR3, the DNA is TGTGCCACCGAGCAGGGGCCCTCTTACTATGGCTACACCTTC.

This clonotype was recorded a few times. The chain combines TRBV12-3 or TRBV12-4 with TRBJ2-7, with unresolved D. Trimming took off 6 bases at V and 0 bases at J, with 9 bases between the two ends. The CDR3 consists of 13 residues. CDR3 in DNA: TGTGCCAGCAGGAAACTGGACTCCTACGAGCAGTACTTC. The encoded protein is CASRKLDSYEQYF.

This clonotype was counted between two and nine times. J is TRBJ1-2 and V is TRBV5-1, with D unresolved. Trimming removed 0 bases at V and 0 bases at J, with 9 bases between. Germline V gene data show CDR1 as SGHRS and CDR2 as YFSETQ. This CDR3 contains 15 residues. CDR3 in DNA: TGCGCCAGCAGCTTGGCCTTAGGGTCTAACTATGGCTACACCTTC. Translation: CASSLALGSNYGYTF.

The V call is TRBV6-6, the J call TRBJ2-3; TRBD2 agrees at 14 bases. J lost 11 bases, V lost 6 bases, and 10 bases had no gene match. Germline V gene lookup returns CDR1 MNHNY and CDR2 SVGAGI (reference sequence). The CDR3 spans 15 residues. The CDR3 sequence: CASREGLAGGLVQYF. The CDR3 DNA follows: TGTGCCAGCAGAGAAGGACTAGCGGGGGGTCTAGTGCAGTATTTT.

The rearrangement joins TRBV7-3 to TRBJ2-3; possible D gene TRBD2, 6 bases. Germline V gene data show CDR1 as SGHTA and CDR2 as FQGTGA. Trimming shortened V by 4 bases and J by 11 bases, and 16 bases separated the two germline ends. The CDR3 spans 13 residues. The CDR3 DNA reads TGTGCCAGCAGCTCCCAACCAGGGCGGGGGCAGTATTTT. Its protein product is CASSSQPGRGQYF.

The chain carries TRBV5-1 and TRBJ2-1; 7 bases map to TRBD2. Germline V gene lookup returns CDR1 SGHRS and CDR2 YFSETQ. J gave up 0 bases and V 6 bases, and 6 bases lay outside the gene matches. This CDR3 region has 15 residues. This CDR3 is CASTLRGDSYNEQFF. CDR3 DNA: TGCGCCAGCACCCTCCGGGGGGACTCCTACAATGAGCAGTTCTTC.

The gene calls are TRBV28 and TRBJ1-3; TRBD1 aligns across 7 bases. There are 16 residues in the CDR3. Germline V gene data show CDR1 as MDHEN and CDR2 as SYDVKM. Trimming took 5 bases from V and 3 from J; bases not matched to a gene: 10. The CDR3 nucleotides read TGTGCCAGCAGTCCAACAGGGGTTGTCCTTGGAAACACCATATATTTT. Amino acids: CASSPTGVVLGNTIYF.

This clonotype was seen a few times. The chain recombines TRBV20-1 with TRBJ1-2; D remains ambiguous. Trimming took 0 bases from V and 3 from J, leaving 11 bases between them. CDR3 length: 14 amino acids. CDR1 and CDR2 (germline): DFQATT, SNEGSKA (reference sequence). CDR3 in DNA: TGCAGTGCTAGAGATGCCCAGCGGGACTATGGCTACACCTTC. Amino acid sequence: CSARDAQRDYGYTF.

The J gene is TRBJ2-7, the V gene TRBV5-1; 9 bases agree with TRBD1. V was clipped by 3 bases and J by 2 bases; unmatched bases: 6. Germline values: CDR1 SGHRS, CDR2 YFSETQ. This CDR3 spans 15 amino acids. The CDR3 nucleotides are TGCGCCAGCAGCTATTGGACAGGGGACCCCTACGAGCAGTACTTC. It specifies CASSYWTGDPYEQYF. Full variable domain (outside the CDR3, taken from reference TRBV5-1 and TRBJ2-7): KAGVTQTPRYLIKTRGQQVTLSCSPISGHRSVSWYQQTPGQGLQFLFEYFSETQRNKGNFPGRFSGRQFSNSRSEMNVSTLELGDSALYLCASSYWTGDPYEQYFGPGTRLTVT.

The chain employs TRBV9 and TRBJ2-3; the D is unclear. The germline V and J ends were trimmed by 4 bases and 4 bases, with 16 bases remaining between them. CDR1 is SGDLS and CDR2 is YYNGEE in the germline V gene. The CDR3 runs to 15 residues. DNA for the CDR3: TGTGCCAGCAGCCCCGGGCCCACGGCCCCAGATACGCAGTATTTT. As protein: CASSPGPTAPDTQYF.

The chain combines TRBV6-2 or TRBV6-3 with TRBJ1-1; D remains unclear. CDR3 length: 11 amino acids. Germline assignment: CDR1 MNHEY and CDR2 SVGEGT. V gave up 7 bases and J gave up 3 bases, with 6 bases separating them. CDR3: CASNDYTEAFF. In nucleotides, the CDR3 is TGTGCCAGCAATGACTACACTGAAGCTTTCTTT.

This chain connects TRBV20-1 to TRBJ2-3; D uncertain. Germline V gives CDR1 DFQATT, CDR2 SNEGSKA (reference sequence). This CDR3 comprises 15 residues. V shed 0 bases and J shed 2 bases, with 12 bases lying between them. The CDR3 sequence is CSAREQHTNTDTQYF. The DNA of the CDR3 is TGCAGTGCTAGAGAACAACATACCAACACAGATACGCAGTATTTT.

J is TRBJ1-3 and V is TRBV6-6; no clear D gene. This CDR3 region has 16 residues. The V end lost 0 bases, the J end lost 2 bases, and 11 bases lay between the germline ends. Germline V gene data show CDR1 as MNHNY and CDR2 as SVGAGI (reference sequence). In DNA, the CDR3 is TGTGCCAGCAGTTACTCGACGGACGGTGCTGGAAACACCATATATTTT. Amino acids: CASSYSTDGAGNTIYF.